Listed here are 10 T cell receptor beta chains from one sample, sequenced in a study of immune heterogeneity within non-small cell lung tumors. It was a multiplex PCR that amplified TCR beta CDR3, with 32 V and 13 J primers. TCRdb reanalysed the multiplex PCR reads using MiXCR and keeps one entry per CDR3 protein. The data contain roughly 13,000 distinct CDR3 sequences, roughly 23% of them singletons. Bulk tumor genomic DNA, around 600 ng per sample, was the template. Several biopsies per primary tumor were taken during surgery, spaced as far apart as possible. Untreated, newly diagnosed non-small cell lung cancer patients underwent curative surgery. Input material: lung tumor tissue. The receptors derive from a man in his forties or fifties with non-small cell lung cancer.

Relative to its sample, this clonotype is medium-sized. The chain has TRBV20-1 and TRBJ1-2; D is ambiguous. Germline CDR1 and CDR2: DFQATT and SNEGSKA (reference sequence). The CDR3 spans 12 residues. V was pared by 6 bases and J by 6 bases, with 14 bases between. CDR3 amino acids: CSATVRFDGYTF. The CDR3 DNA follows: TGCAGTGCCACAGTTCGGTTTGATGGCTACACCTTC.

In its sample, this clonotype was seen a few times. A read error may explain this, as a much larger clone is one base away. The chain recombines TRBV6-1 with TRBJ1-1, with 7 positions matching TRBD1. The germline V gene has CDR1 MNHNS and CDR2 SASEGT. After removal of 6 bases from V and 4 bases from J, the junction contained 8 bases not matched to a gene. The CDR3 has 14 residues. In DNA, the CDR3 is TGTGCCAGCAGCTACGACAGGGTGGTCACTGAAGCTTTCTTT. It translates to CASSYDRVVTEAFF.

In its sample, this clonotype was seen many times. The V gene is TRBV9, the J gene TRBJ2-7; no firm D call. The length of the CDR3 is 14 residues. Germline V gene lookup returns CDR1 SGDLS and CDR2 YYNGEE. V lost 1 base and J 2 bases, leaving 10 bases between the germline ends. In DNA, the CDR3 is TGTGCCAGCAGCGTACAGGACGGTCCCTACGAGCAGTACTTC. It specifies CASSVQDGPYEQYF. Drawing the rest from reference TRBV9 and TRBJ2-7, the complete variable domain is DSGVTQTPKHLITATGQRVTLRCSPRSGDLSVYWYQQSLDQGLQFLIQYYNGEERAKGNILERFSAQQFPDLHSELNLSSLELGDSALYFCASSVQDGPYEQYFGPGTRLTVT.

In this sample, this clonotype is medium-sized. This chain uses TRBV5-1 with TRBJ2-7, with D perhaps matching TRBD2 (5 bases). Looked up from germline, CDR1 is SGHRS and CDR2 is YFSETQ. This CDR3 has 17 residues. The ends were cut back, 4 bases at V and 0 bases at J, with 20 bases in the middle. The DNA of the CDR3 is TGCGCCAGCAGCCTCCAACCGTCGACTGGGAGCTCCTACGAGCAGTACTTC. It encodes CASSLQPSTGSSYEQYF.

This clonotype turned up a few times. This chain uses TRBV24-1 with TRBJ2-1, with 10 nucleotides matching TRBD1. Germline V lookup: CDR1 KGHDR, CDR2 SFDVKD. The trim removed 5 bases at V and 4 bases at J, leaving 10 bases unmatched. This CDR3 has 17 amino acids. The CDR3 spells CATSGSTPGQGYNEQFF. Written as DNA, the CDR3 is TGTGCCACCAGTGGCTCCACTCCGGGACAGGGGTACAATGAGCAGTTCTTC.

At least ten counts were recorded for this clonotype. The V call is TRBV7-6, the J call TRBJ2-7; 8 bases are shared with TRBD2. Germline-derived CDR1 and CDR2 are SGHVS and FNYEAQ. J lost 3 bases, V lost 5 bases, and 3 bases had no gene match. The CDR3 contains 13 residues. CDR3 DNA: TGTGCCAGCAGCGTCACTAGCGGCTACGAGCAGTACTTC. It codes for CASSVTSGYEQYF.

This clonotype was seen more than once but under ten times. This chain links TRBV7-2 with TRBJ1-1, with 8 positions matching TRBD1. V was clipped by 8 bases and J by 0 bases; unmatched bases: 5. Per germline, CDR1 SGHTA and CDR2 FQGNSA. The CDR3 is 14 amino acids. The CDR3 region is CASGRTGLNTEAFF. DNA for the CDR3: TGTGCCAGCGGAAGGACAGGGCTGAACACTGAAGCTTTCTTT. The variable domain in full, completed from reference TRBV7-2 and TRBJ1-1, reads GAGVSQSPSNKVTEKGKDVELRCDPISGHTALYWYRQSLGQGLEFLIYFQGNSAPDKSGLPSDRFSAERTGGSVSTLTIQRTQQEDSAVYLCASGRTGLNTEAFFGQGTRLTVV.

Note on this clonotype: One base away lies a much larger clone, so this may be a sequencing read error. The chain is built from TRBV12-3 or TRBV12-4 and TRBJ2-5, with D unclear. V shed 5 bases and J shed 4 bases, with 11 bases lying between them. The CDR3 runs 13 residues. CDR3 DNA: TGTGCCAGCAGTAACCGGGCCCGAGAGACCCAGTACTTC. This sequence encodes CASSNRARETQYF.

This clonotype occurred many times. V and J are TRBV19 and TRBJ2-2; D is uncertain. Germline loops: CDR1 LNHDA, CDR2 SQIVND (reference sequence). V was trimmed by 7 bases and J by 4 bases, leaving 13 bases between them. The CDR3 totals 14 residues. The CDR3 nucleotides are TGTGCCAGTAAGATTGACGCACCCACCGGGGAGCTGTTTTTT. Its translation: CASKIDAPTGELFF.

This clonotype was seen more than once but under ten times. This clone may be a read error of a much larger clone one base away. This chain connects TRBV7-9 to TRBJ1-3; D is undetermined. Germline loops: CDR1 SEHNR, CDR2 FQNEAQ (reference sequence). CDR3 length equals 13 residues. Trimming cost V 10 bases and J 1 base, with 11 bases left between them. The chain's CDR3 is CATEVESGNTIYF. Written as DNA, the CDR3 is TGTGCCACCGAGGTGGAGTCTGGAAACACCATATATTTT.